This T cell receptor (beta chain) was obtained from a study of blood T cell repertoires in COVID-19 (TCRdb year 2020). General notes on the study: Samples covering the acute and convalescent phases of COVID-19 were provided by collaborators in the United States, Italy and Spain. A de-identified subject ID, COVID-19 status, age in years and sex were almost always included in the sample metadata. HLA class I and class II types, where available, came from metadata supplied by the sample provider rather than from assay-based typing. A freely available public database, intended as a resource for researchers studying the immune response to SARS-CoV-2, is where the repertoires were released. Subjects who had been exposed to COVID-19, were actively infected with it, or had recovered from it provided the deeply sampled blood TCRbeta repertoires that made up the dataset. The material from the prospective study consisted of cDNA or gDNA derived from T cells, B-cell-depleted T cells, or PBMCs. The samples were drawn from two sources: the first 160 participants of the ongoing ImmuneRACE study, and fewer than 1,500 subjects contributed by 6 global collaborators. Findings and caveats that apply to the study as a whole: The quantity of clinical and demographic metadata differed by source and by participant and was supplied without curation.

In the prospective study, participants were about 18 to 89 years old, resided in fewer than 25 geographic areas of the United States, and were enrolled through a virtual design. Cohort assignment in the prospective study relied on participant-reported clinical history from a screening survey and a study questionnaire. ImmuneRACE Cohort 3 recovered participants were defined by two consecutive negative NP/OP PCR tests, healthcare professional clearance, or symptom resolution. Each participant in the prospective study had whole blood, serum and a nasopharyngeal or oropharyngeal swab collected by mobile phlebotomists. Prospective study participants could optionally give additional blood draws and questionnaires over an approximately two-month period. Before DNA extraction, blood samples from the prospective study were shipped at room temperature or frozen. This clone was seen just once. It lacks a known antigen. No base-level quality is on record; no much larger clone is a single base apart.

Taken from the germline V gene, the CDR1 and CDR2 loops are SQVTM and ANQGSEA. V is cut back by 2 bases and J by 1 base, with 24 bases in the junction unmatched. Inclusive of the bounding cysteine and phenylalanine, the CDR3 is 21 residues long. Only the CDR3 portion is preserved as DNA: 63 bases, with reading frame beginning at the first base. TCRbeta CDR3 regions were amplified from genomic DNA using the immunoSEQ Assay, a bias-controlled multiplex PCR. The paper's data handling went like this. Nucleated cell counts per sample were estimated from amplification of reference gene primers within the assay. To quantify the absolute abundance of each unique TCRbeta CDR3 rearrangement, sequence reads were collapsed and filtered. Productive Simpson clonality was computed per sample as the square root of Simpson's diversity index over productive rearrangements. TCRdb provides this immuneACCESS table in a form limited to in-frame rearrangements. Some clones are lacking; in checked studies, under half of them reflect an unresolved V gene, and why the rest are absent is not known. V and J calls and clone size are those listed in that table; D and trimming were worked out from the DNA. The sample data list some 340,000 clones, and about 89% of these were observed just once. The top ten hold roughly 5% of the sample.

Specimen: PBMCs or T cells enriched from blood (not recorded which). This TCR derives from a woman between 25 and 40 years old who had recovered from COVID-19. The V and J genes are TRBV29-1 and TRBJ2-3; TRBD2 matches 7 bases in the middle. The CDR3 reads CSVEPYYPVRASGRRTDTQYF. The nucleotide sequence reads as follows: TGCAGCGTTGAACCCTACTACCCGGTTCGGGCTAGCGGAAGACGCACAGATACGCAGTATTTT.